This section outlines one T cell receptor beta chain sequence together with its context. This entry comes from a study of blood T cell repertoires in COVID-19. Across the whole study: Material from acute and convalescent COVID-19 was sourced from the United States, Italy and Spain. The cDNA or gDNA used as material had been derived from T cells, B-cell-depleted T cells, or PBMCs.

Germline-derived CDR1 and CDR2 are WNHNN and SYGVQD (reference sequence). There are 15 residues in the CDR3. V lost 4 bases to trimming and J lost 4 bases; unmatched junction nucleotides: 6. As handled by the study authors: Amplification with reference gene primers provided the estimates of nucleated cell counts. Assay: immunoSEQ multiplex PCR; the TCRdb copy retains only in-frame clones and omits some. V and J calls and clone size are given by that table; D and trimming were obtained from the DNA. The data show 77,000 or so clones, with roughly 70% seen just once and 2% to 3% held by the top ten. The clonotype comes from a human donor with acute or convalescent COVID-19. The donor label of this sample is uncertain. The J gene is TRBJ2-3, the V gene TRBV10-1; 9 bases match TRBD2. The material sequenced was peripheral blood. The CDR3: CASSVQRGVPDTQYF. The CDR3 coding sequence is TGCGCCAGCAGTGTCCAGCGGGGGGTCCCAGATACGCAGTATTTT.